The subject of this entry is one T cell receptor (beta chain). The data originate from a study of blood T cell repertoires in COVID-19. Overall study context: From T cells, B-cell-depleted T cells, or PBMCs came the material, which was cDNA or gDNA.

The CDR3 length is 15 residues. V was clipped by 3 bases and J by 3 bases, with 11 bases between them. The germline V gene has CDR1 MGHDK and CDR2 SYGVNS. The assay was immunoSEQ multiplex PCR, and TCRdb's table has in-frame clones only and misses some. This sample has about 260,000 clones, with roughly 85% found just once. The sequence was collected from a man in his fifties or sixties who had recovered from COVID-19. Sequenced: peripheral blood. This chain links TRBV25-1 with TRBJ1-4, with D hard to call. In DNA, the CDR3 is TGTGCCAGCAGTGATCGAGGGATAGCTAATGAAAAACTGTTTTTT. This sequence encodes CASSDRGIANEKLFF.